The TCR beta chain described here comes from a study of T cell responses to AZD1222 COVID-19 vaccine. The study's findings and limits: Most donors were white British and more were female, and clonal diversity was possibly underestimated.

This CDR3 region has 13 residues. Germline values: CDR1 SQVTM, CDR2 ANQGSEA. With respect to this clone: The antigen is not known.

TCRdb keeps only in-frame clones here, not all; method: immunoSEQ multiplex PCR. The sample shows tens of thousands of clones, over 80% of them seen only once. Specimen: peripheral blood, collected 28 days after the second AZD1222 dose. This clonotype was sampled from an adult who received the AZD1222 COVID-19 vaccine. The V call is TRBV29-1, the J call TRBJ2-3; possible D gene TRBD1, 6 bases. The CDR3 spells CSWTASRTDTQYF. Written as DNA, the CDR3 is TGCAGTTGGACAGCCTCGCGAACAGATACGCAGTATTTT.